The rows below give T cell receptor beta chains drawn from one sample of a study of T cell responses to AZD1222 COVID-19 vaccine. Sequencing was performed with immunoSEQ multiplex PCR; in TCRdb, only in-frame clones are kept and a portion is missing. The data show 140,000 to 150,000 clones, about 82% seen once. The sequenced sample was peripheral blood, obtained 28 days after the second AZD1222 dose. The source is an adult who received the AZD1222 COVID-19 vaccine. The conserved cysteine and the conserved F or W are not part of the CDR3 here. Fields, in order: V gene, J gene, CDR3 protein.

TRBV7-2	TRBJ1-3	ASSPAQAINTIY
TRBV19	TRBJ1-2	ASSIDKGRNYGYT
TRBV11-2	TRBJ2-7	ASSFSYEQY
TRBV12-3/TRBV12-4	TRBJ1-2	ASSADRRYGYT
TRBV7-2	TRBJ2-4	ASSLGLGNIQY
TRBV3-1/TRBV3-2	TRBJ1-1	ASSQDQGNTEAF
TRBV24-1	TRBJ2-6	ATSEPVGVRANVLT
TRBV10-3	TRBJ1-2	AISEGGRGPGYT
TRBV4-1	TRBJ1-1	ASSHTLRGRLNTEAF
TRBV29-1	TRBJ1-1	SVEGATNTEAF
TRBV29-1	TRBJ1-2	SVVQNYGYT
TRBV10-2	TRBJ2-1	ASSPDVAYNEQF
TRBV6-6	TRBJ1-5	ASAFRQGAGQPQH
TRBV29-1	TRBJ2-3	SAEGGRGVDTQY
TRBV3-1/TRBV3-2	TRBJ2-7	ASSQERYEQY
TRBV5-8	TRBJ1-1	ASTSQGAGTEAF
TRBV6-5	TRBJ1-5	ASSYSWGQPQH
TRBV6-1	TRBJ2-5	ASSEQGLAGGPLY
TRBV11-2	TRBJ1-4	ASNRLQANEKLF
TRBV7-2	TRBJ1-2	ASSPNWANYGYT
TRBV7-2	TRBJ1-3	ASSQQGAGNTIY
TRBV11-3	TRBJ2-1	ASSFYPTSGGTEQF
TRBV5-4	TRBJ2-7	ASSSLEGGNYEQY
TRBV4-2	TRBJ1-5	ASSQAVRGAGQPQH
TRBV6-7	TRBJ1-1	ASSYSRDRDTEAF
TRBV2	TRBJ1-1	ASSRTLYTEAF
TRBV10-3	TRBJ2-1	AISDAGRTEQF
TRBV5-1	TRBJ1-1	ASRVTGTVLNTEAF
TRBV28	TRBJ2-7	ASSLSLGGQGTGEQY
TRBV5-8	TRBJ2-1	ASNLEGRSSYNEQF